These T cell receptor beta chains were read from a single sample in a study of OX40 agonist ivuxolimab in advanced cancers. Here immunoSEQ multiplex PCR was the method, and the copy in TCRdb shows in-frame clones only, minus some. The sample carries some 60,000 clones, about 87% recorded once. Sequenced material: CD4+ or CD8+ T cells sorted from blood, taken in a trial of the OX40 agonist ivuxolimab. The receptors were sampled from an adult with an advanced solid tumor such as melanoma, head and neck, liver or kidney cancer. CDR3s include the opening cysteine and the closing phenylalanine or tryptophan. The D gene is left open where the match is weak. The size of a clone is reported for some rows only, either as once, few or many, or as a class for expanded clones.

j_call clone_size d_call v_call cdr3_nt cdr3_aa
TRBJ2-2 - - TRBV29-1 TGCAGCGCTAATTTAGGACTAGGGGGATACGGGGAGCTGTTTTTT CSANLGLGGYGELFF
TRBJ1-1 - - TRBV18 TGTGCCAGCTCCCCCCGGGAAGTGAACACTGAAGCTTTCTTT CASSPREVNTEAFF
TRBJ1-4 - - TRBV11-2 TGTGCCAGCAGTATACAGTATGCTAATGAAAAACTGTTTTTT CASSIQYANEKLFF
TRBJ1-1 - - TRBV29-1 TGCAGCGTTGGGACCCTAATGAACACTGAAGCTTTCTTT CSVGTLMNTEAFF
TRBJ1-3 - - TRBV7-9 TGTGCCAGCAGCTCCGGACAGTTCTCTGGAAACACCATATATTTT CASSSGQFSGNTIYF
TRBJ1-3 - TRBD1 TRBV7-2 TGTGCCAGCAGCTTAACAGGGGGAGGTGGAAACACCATATATTTT CASSLTGGGGNTIYF
TRBJ2-5 - TRBD2 TRBV30 TGTGCCTGGAGCCTGGGAACTAGCGGGATAGGGGAGACCCAGTACTTC CAWSLGTSGIGETQYF
TRBJ2-2 - - TRBV2 TGTGCCAGCAGGAGGACATCGGGGGAGCTGTTTTTT CASRRTSGELFF
TRBJ2-7 once TRBD1 TRBV30 TGTGCCTGGGGTACGGGGGGGACAGGGGCCCACGAGCAGTACTTC CAWGTGGTGAHEQYF
TRBJ2-7 - TRBD1 TRBV5-6 TGTGCCAGCAGGTTTGCCGGGACAGGGGAACACGAGCAGTACTTC CASRFAGTGEHEQYF
TRBJ2-7 - - TRBV9 TGTGCCAGCAGCCCCTCCCCCTACGAGCAGTACTTC CASSPSPYEQYF
TRBJ2-1 - TRBD2 TRBV2 TGTGCCAGCAGCCTACTTACTAGCGGCAATGAGCAGTTCTTC CASSLLTSGNEQFF
TRBJ1-2 - - TRBV28 TGTGCCAGCAGCCCCCTTGGACGGGACTATGGCTACACCTTC CASSPLGRDYGYTF
TRBJ2-1 - - TRBV9 TGTGCCAGCAGCGTAGGAGGGGGGCTCGAGCAGTTCTTC CASSVGGGLEQFF
TRBJ1-4 - - TRBV2 TGTGCCAGCAGGGACTCCTTGGGAAAACTGTTTTTT CASRDSLGKLFF
TRBJ1-6 - - TRBV6-5 TGTGCCAGCAGTTCCTTTGGGGCATCTCCTAATTCACCCCTCCACTTT CASSSFGASPNSPLHF
TRBJ2-1 - - TRBV29-1 TGCAGCGCTCAAGTCGGTGGTGAGCAGTTCTTC CSAQVGGEQFF
TRBJ2-1 few - TRBV14 TGTGCCAGCAAAGAGAGTCGGTACAATGAGCAGTTCTTC CASKESRYNEQFF
TRBJ2-2 few TRBD2 TRBV9 TGTGCCAGCAGCGTAGGCGGGGGGTTGAACACCGGGGAGCTGTTTTTT CASSVGGGLNTGELFF
TRBJ2-1 - TRBD2 TRBV11-3 TGTGCCAGCAGCACCGGGACTAGCCGGCAGTTCTTC CASSTGTSRQFF
TRBJ1-6 - - TRBV19 TGTGCCAGTAATCAGGGCCAGCGAAATTCACCCCTCCACTTT CASNQGQRNSPLHF
TRBJ1-1 - - TRBV5-1 TGCGCCAGCAGCCCGACGGTCGGGGTGAACACTGAAGCTTTCTTT CASSPTVGVNTEAFF
TRBJ2-3 few - TRBV5-5 TGTGCCAGCAGCTTCTCCTGGGGGGCTACAGATACGCAGTATTTT CASSFSWGATDTQYF
TRBJ2-7 - TRBD1 TRBV11-3 TGTGCCAGCAGCTTTGACAGGGGCTACGAGCAGTACTTC CASSFDRGYEQYF
TRBJ1-2 - TRBD1 TRBV27 TGTGCCAGCAGTCGACAGGGGAACTATGGCTACACCTTC CASSRQGNYGYTF
TRBJ2-7 - TRBD1 TRBV6-1 TGTGCCAGCAATTTTGACAGGGGGAAGCAGTACTTC CASNFDRGKQYF
TRBJ1-4 - - TRBV6-5 TGTGCCAGCCGGGACCCGCTTGAAAAACTGTTTTTT CASRDPLEKLFF
TRBJ2-3 - - TRBV4-3 TGCGCCAGCAGCCAAGAAGTCTCTGGGGGGGGGCGAACAGATACGCAGTATTTT CASSQEVSGGGRTDTQYF
TRBJ2-7 - - TRBV6-1 TGTGCCAGCATTGGACTACTCTACGAGCAGTACTTC CASIGLLYEQYF
TRBJ1-2 - - TRBV7-9 TGTGCCAGCAGCCGGGACGGGCAGGGGGGCTACACCTTC CASSRDGQGGYTF
TRBJ1-3 - TRBD1 TRBV15 TGTGCCACCAGCAGCAGGGGGTTTGGAAACACCATATATTTT CATSSRGFGNTIYF
TRBJ2-7 - TRBD2 TRBV7-2 TGTGCCAGCAGCTTAGTCCCCGGCGGGGGAGTCTACGAGCAGTACTTC CASSLVPGGGVYEQYF
TRBJ1-3 - - TRBV18 TGTGCCAGCTCACGTGAAAACACCATATATTTT CASSRENTIYF
TRBJ2-7 - - TRBV30 TGTGCCTGGAGGTACGATAGGGGTTACGAGCAGTACTTC CAWRYDRGYEQYF
TRBJ1-5 - - TRBV30 TGTGCCTGGATTGCTTACAGGGACAATCAGCCCCAGCATTTT CAWIAYRDNQPQHF
TRBJ2-2 once - TRBV14 TGTGCCAGCAGCCAAGAAAAAGGCGGGCCCGGTTACACCGGGGAGCTGTTTTTT CASSQEKGGPGYTGELFF
TRBJ2-7 - TRBD1 TRBV12-5 TGTGCTAGTGGTTTGGTCCTCCCTCCGGGACAGGAACTCCACGAGCAGTACTTC CASGLVLPPGQELHEQYF
TRBJ2-7 - - TRBV7-2 TGTGCCAGCAGCTCAATCTCCTACGAGCAGTACTTC CASSSISYEQYF
TRBJ1-2 once - TRBV6-1 TGTGCCAGCAGTGAACCTGAGACTAACTATGGCTACACCTTC CASSEPETNYGYTF
TRBJ1-1 - - TRBV18 TGTGCCAGCTCACCAGTGACAGAGGCGAGCACTGAAGCTTTCTTT CASSPVTEASTEAFF
TRBJ2-7 - TRBD2 TRBV6-6 TGTGCCAGCAGTTATGCGGCGGGGGGGCGCTACGAGCAGTACTTC CASSYAAGGRYEQYF
TRBJ1-1 - - TRBV4-3 TGCGCCAGCAGCCAAGATCGGGATCAGGCGCGCTATCGGGGTGCTGAAGCTTTCTTT CASSQDRDQARYRGAEAFF
TRBJ1-5 once - TRBV28 TGTGCCAGCATGGACGGCAGGGTAAATCAGCCCCAGCATTTT CASMDGRVNQPQHF
TRBJ1-5 few - TRBV6-1 TGTGCCAGCAAAGGGGACGGGCTCAATCAGCCCCAGCATTTT CASKGDGLNQPQHF
TRBJ2-7 - TRBD1 TRBV7-2 TGTGCCAGCAGCTTTTCACAGGGGGCCTACGAGCAGTACTTC CASSFSQGAYEQYF